Below are 14 T cell receptor beta chains sequenced from a single sample in a study of blood T cell repertoires in COVID-19. Data came from immunoSEQ multiplex PCR; TCRdb stores just in-frame clones and leaves some out. This sample yields some 190,000 clones, of which 84% are seen a single time; under 4% belongs to the top ten. Sequencing input: PBMCs or T cells enriched from blood (not recorded which). Every receptor here comes from a woman aged 25 to 39 who had been exposed to COVID-19.

This chain uses TRBV7-9 with TRBJ1-1; 11 positions agree with TRBD1. Germline CDR1 reads SEHNR; CDR2 reads FQNEAQ (reference sequence). CDR3 size: 17 residues. Trimming cost V 2 bases and J 1 base; bases outside gene matches: 6. The chain's CDR3 is CASSLRPGQGENTEAFF. CDR3 bases: TGTGCCAGCAGCTTACGGCCGGGACAGGGGGAGAACACTGAAGCTTTCTTT.

As DNA, the CDR3 is TGTGCCAGCAGCTTGGGGCAACAGGGATGGCAAGAAAAACTGTTTTTT. This encodes CASSLGQQGWQEKLFF. This rearrangement joins TRBV7-9 to TRBJ1-4; D possibly corresponds to TRBD1 (6 bases). V lost 3 bases, J lost 8 bases, and 19 bases lay in between. In germline, CDR1 is SEHNR, CDR2 FQNEAQ (reference sequence). The CDR3 has 16 amino acids.

The chain is built from TRBV5-4 and TRBJ2-1; D may be TRBD2 (6 bases). This CDR3 contains 16 residues. V was clipped by 4 bases and J by 7 bases, with 21 bases between them. The germline CDR1 and CDR2 sequences are SGHNT and YYREEE (reference sequence). CDR3 DNA: TGTGCCAGCAGCCTAAAAAGGGAGGTAGGAAAGAATGAGCAGTTCTTC. It translates to CASSLKREVGKNEQFF.

The CDR3 region has the DNA TGTGCCAGTAGTATAGGCACAGGGGCCGGTTCACCCCTCCACTTT. Protein product: CASSIGTGAGSPLHF. V gene TRBV19 combines with J gene TRBJ1-6, with TRBD1 identical over 7 bases. There are 15 residues in the CDR3. V lost 1 base to trimming and J lost 9 bases; unmatched junction nucleotides: 6. Per the germline V gene, CDR1 is LNHDA and CDR2 is SQIVND (reference sequence).

CDR3: CASTVGRVNTEAFF. The CDR3 bases are TGTGCCAGTACGGTCGGGCGGGTGAACACTGAAGCTTTCTTT. The chain employs TRBV19 and TRBJ1-1, with D unresolved. Trimming removed 7 bases at V and 0 bases at J, with 12 bases between. This CDR3 comprises 14 residues. Germline V gene data show CDR1 as LNHDA and CDR2 as SQIVND (reference sequence).

The chain links TRBV11-1 to TRBJ2-3; TRBD1 is a possible D gene (6 bases). Trimming took 5 bases from V and 0 from J, leaving 12 bases between them. The CDR3 sequence is 15 residues long. Germline V CDR1 and CDR2: SGHAT, FQDESV (reference sequence). This CDR3 is CASSRRGPSTDTQYF. In nucleotides, the CDR3 is TGTGCCAGCAGCCGCAGGGGCCCGAGCACAGATACGCAGTATTTT.

CDR3 in DNA: TGTGCCATCAGAGAAACAGGGTCGAACACTGAAGCTTTCTTT. Its translation is CAIRETGSNTEAFF. This rearrangement joins TRBV10-3 to TRBJ1-1, with D possibly matching TRBD1 (6 bases). Per germline, CDR1 ENHRY and CDR2 SYGVKD. V lost 6 bases and J lost 1, with 12 bases in between. This CDR3 has 14 amino acids.

The chain has TRBV29-1 and TRBJ2-2, with 8 nucleotides matching TRBD2. CDR3 length: 14 residues. Per the germline V gene, CDR1 is SQVTM and CDR2 is ANQGSEA. Unmatched junction bases numbered 0, after V lost 3 bases and J lost 0 bases. CDR3 sequence reads: CSVERGANTGELFF. Written as DNA, the CDR3 is TGCAGCGTTGAGCGGGGGGCGAACACCGGGGAGCTGTTTTTT.

The chain carries TRBV19 and TRBJ2-1; the D gene is possibly TRBD2 (6 bases). V was pared by 5 bases and J by 1 base, with 6 bases between. This CDR3 region has 13 residues. Looked up from germline, CDR1 is LNHDA and CDR2 is SQIVND (reference sequence). CDR3 nucleotide sequence: TGTGCCAGTAGTGGGAGGTCCTACAATGAGCAGTTCTTC. It encodes CASSGRSYNEQFF. Combining the CDR3 with reference TRBV19 and TRBJ2-1 gives the whole variable domain DGGITQSPKYLFRKEGQNVTLSCEQNLNHDAMYWYRQDPGQGLRLIYYSQIVNDFQKGDIAEGYSVSREKKESFPLTVTSAQKNPTAFYLCASSGRSYNEQFFGPGTRLTVL.

This clone was seen more than once but under ten times. The rearrangement links TRBV6-5 to TRBJ2-3; D might be TRBD2 (6 bases). The CDR3 is 15 amino acids. Per germline, CDR1 MNHEY and CDR2 SVGAGI. The ends were cut back, 11 bases at V and 2 bases at J, with 20 bases in the middle. CDR3 sequence reads: CASTTSGEHTDTQYF. The DNA of the CDR3 is TGTGCCTCTACTACCTCGGGGGAACACACAGATACGCAGTATTTT.

The V gene is TRBV5-8, the J gene TRBJ1-6, with 9 bases fitting TRBD1. Germline V CDR1 and CDR2: SGHTS, YDEGEE. The V and J ends lost 4 bases and 4 bases, in that order; junction bases with no gene match: 3. There are 15 residues in the CDR3. CDR3: CASSPGTGYNSPLHF. CDR3 coding DNA: TGTGCCAGCAGCCCGGGGACAGGGTATAATTCACCCCTCCACTTT. Full variable domain (missing parts from reference TRBV5-8 and TRBJ1-6): EAGVTQSPTHLIKTRGQQATLRCSPISGHTSVYWYQQALGLGLQFLLWYDEGEERNRGNFPPRFSGRQFPNYSSELNVNALELEDSALYLCASSPGTGYNSPLHFGNGTRLTVT.

This clone was observed a single time. The chain recombines TRBV7-3 with TRBJ2-7; D perhaps matches TRBD2 (6 bases). This CDR3 is 13 amino acids long. The V gene lost 2 bases and the J gene lost 4 bases, with 9 bases spanning the gap. CDR1 and CDR2 (germline): SGHTA, FQGTGA. CDR3 protein: CASSLGTEYEQYF. For the CDR3, the DNA is TGTGCCAGCAGCTTAGGGACTGAATACGAGCAGTACTTC. Looking up the rest from reference TRBV7-3 and TRBJ2-7 gives the full variable domain: GAGVSQTPSNKVTEKGKYVELRCDPISGHTALYWYRQSLGQGPEFLIYFQGTGAADDSGLPNDRFFAVRPEGSVSTLKIQRTERGDSAVYLCASSLGTEYEQYFGPGTRLTVT.

The V call is TRBV3-1 (or the pseudogene TRBV3-2), the J call TRBJ2-1, with 7 nucleotides matching TRBD2. With 3 bases clipped from V and 6 bases from J, the junction kept 5 bases outside the gene matches. The CDR3 has 14 residues. CDR1 and CDR2 from the germline V gene are LGHDT and YNNKEL (reference sequence). CDR3 region: CASSHGTGGNEQFF. CDR3 nucleotide sequence: TGTGCCAGCAGCCACGGGACGGGGGGCAATGAGCAGTTCTTC.

This rearrangement joins TRBV7-2 to TRBJ2-5, with D perhaps matching TRBD1 (6 bases). The CDR3 spans 13 residues. The V end was cut by 5 bases, the J end by 2 bases, with 9 bases between. The germline V gene encodes CDR1 SGHTA and CDR2 FQGNSA. CDR3 nucleotide sequence: TGTGCCAGCAGCAAACAGGGTCAAGAGACCCAGTACTTC. Protein: CASSKQGQETQYF.